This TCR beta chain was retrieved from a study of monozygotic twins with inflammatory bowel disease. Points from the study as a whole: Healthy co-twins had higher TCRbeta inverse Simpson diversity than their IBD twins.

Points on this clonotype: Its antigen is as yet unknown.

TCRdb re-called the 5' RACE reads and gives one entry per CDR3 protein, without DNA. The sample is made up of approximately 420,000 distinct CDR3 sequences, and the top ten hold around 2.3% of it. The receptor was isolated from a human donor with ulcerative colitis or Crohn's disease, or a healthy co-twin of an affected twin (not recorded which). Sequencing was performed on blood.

The CDR3 loop reads CASSVWAVYEQYF. This sequence joins TRBV2 and TRBJ2-7; there is no DNA to check the TCRdb D call of TRBD1. The CDR3 contains 13 residues. In germline, CDR1 is SNHLY, CDR2 FYNNEI.